This TCR beta chain was found in a study of blood T cells in healthy people across ages. The overall study: About one barcoded beta molecule per two T cells was the capture yield of template switching.

They isolated at least 6.5 million PBMCs from each sample. Trimming left V 0 bases short and J 8 bases short, with 17 bases between. This CDR3 contains 16 residues. Germline V CDR1 and CDR2: LNHNV, YYDKDF (reference sequence). Study-wide findings and caveats: Unsorted PBMCs prevented conclusive naive versus antigen-experienced comparison.

It was with a sample-barcoded 5' primer and a J-beta primer mix that a second PCR of about 7 to 12 cycles was run. Every sample gave at least 2.5 million paired-end reads containing CDR3. MiXCR, run by TCRdb on the 5' RACE reads, gives a single entry per CDR3 protein. The table lists roughly 790,000 distinct CDR3 sequences, approximately 43% of them singletons. Comment on this clonotype: Its target is not known.

The source is a woman aged 55-69 years in good health. This sequence joins TRBV15 and TRBJ2-1, with D possibly matching TRBD2 (7 bases). Sequenced: blood. The CDR3 protein is CATSRDWGGSFHEQFF. The CDR3 nucleotides are TGTGCCACCAGCAGAGATTGGGGGGGCTCGTTCCATGAGCAGTTCTTC.